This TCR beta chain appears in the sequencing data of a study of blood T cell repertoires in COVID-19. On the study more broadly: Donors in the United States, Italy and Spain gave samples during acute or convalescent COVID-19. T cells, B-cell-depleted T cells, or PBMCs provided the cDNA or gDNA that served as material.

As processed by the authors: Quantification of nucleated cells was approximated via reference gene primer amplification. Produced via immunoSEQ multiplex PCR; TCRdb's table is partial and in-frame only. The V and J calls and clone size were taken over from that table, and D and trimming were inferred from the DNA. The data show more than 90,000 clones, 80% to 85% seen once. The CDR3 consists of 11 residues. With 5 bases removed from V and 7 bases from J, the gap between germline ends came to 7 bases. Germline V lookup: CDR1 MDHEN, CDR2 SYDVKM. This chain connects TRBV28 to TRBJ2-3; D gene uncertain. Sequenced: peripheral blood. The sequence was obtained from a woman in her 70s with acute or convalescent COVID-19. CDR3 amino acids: CASSGYYTQYF. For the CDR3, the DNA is TGTGCCAGCAGTGGTTACTATACGCAGTATTTT.